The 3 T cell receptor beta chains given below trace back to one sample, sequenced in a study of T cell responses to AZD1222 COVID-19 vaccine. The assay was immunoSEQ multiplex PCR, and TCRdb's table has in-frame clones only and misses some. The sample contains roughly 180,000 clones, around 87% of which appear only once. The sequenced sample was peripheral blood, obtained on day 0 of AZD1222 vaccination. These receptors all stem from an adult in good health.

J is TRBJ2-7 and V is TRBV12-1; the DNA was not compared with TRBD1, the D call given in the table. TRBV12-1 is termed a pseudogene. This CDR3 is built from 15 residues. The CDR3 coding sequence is TGTGCCAGCAGCTTTGTATTAGACAGCCCCTACGAGCAGTACGTC. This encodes CASSFVLDSPYEQYV.

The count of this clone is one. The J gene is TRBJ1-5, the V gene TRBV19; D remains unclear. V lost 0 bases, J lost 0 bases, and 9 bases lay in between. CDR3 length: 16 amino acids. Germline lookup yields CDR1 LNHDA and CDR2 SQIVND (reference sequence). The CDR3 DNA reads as TGTGCCAGTAGTATAGAGGCGGCTAGTAGCAATCAGCCCCAGCATTTT. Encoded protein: CASSIEAASSNQPQHF.

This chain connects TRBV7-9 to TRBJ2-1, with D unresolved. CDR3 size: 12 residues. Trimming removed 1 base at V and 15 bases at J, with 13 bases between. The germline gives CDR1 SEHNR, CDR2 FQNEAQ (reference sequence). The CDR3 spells CASSLGPRIGFF. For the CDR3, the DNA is TGTGCCAGCAGCTTAGGTCCCAGAATCGGGTTCTTC.